A single sample gave rise to the 19 T cell receptor beta chains below, sequenced in a study of CD4 T cells in relation to SARS-CoV-2 and coronaviruses. Generated by immunoSEQ multiplex PCR, the TCRdb table keeps only in-frame clones and is missing some. The sample carries about 18,000 clones, almost 80% recorded once. Their antigens remain unidentified. Unexposed donor CD4+ T cells date from about 2011-2018, before the COVID-19 pandemic. Isolation of CD4+ T cells took place after nine to ten days in culture. Sequencing used CD4+ T cells from PBMCs, cultured in vitro. These receptors came from a human donor in good health.

This rearrangement joins TRBV29-1 to TRBJ2-7; tentatively, D is TRBD1 or TRBD2 (5 bases each). The germline gives CDR1 SQVTM, CDR2 ANQGSEA. Trimming shortened V by 4 bases and J by 4 bases, and 14 bases separated the two germline ends. There are 13 residues in the CDR3. The CDR3 sequence: CSVGTGTEYEQYF. For the CDR3, the DNA is TGCAGCGTTGGGACCGGGACCGAATACGAGCAGTACTTC.

The rearrangement uses TRBV10-3 and TRBJ2-4; maybe TRBD1 (5 bases). Deletions cut 2 bases from V and 0 bases from J, with 14 bases between. From germline, CDR1 is ENHRY and CDR2 SYGVKD. The CDR3 is 17 residues long. This CDR3 reads CAISEATGELAKNIQYF. In nucleotides, the CDR3 is TGTGCCATCAGTGAGGCAACAGGAGAGCTAGCCAAAAACATTCAGTACTTC.

The chain carries TRBV5-5 and TRBJ2-1, with D possibly being TRBD2 (6 bases). Germline assignment: CDR1 SGHKS and CDR2 YYEKEE (reference sequence). The CDR3 covers 15 residues. V was clipped by 4 bases and J by 4 bases, with 15 bases between them. Here the CDR3 DNA reads TGTGCCAGCAGCCTTAGCGGCTCGAATTACAATGAGCAGTTCTTC. Its translation is CASSLSGSNYNEQFF.

This clone was detected a few times. J is TRBJ1-3 and V is TRBV30, with D possibly matching TRBD1 (6 bases). Germline lookup yields CDR1 GTSNPN and CDR2 SVGIG (reference sequence). V lost 5 bases and J 2 bases, leaving 16 bases between the germline ends. This CDR3 spans 15 amino acids. The CDR3 is CAWGGLGAAGNTIYF. The CDR3 DNA sequence: TGTGCCTGGGGGGGGCTGGGGGCGGCTGGAAACACCATATATTTT. Combining the CDR3 with reference TRBV30 and TRBJ1-3 gives the whole variable domain SQTIHQWPATLVQPVGSPLSLECTVEGTSNPNLYWYRQAAGRGLQLLFYSVGIGQISSEVPQNLSASRPQDRQFILSSKKLLLSDSGFYLCAWGGLGAAGNTIYFGEGSWLTVV.

This chain links TRBV5-8 with TRBJ1-1; 7 bases map to TRBD1. Unmatched junction bases numbered 3, after V lost 5 bases and J lost 5 bases. Germline V gene sequence: CDR1 SGHTS, CDR2 YDEGEE. The CDR3 consists of 12 residues. CDR3 region: CASSYRGTEAFF. The DNA for the CDR3 is TGTGCCAGCAGTTACAGGGGAACTGAAGCTTTCTTT.

This clone was detected a few times. V usage is TRBV11-2 and J usage is TRBJ1-3; possible D gene TRBD1, 6 bases. The CDR3 consists of 14 residues. Per germline, CDR1 SGHAT and CDR2 FQNNGV. With 5 bases removed from V and 4 bases from J, the gap between germline ends came to 12 bases. The chain's CDR3 is CASSRPTGGNTIYF. CDR3 in DNA: TGTGCCAGCAGCCGCCCAACAGGGGGAAACACCATATATTTT.

The J gene is TRBJ2-1, the V gene TRBV11-2; D tentatively reads TRBD1 or TRBD2 (5 bases each). The CDR3 length is 15 residues. CDR1 and CDR2 (germline): SGHAT, FQNNGV. Trimming removed 3 bases from V and 4 bases from J, with 13 bases in between. For the CDR3, the DNA is TGTGCCAGCAGCTTGGGATACTGGGGGTACAATGAGCAGTTCTTC. This gives the protein CASSLGYWGYNEQFF.

The genes are TRBV9 and TRBJ2-7; TRBD1 matches at 7 bases. Germline assignment: CDR1 SGDLS and CDR2 YYNGEE. The CDR3 is 15 residues long. V shed 4 bases, J shed 2 bases, and the junction held 9 bases outside the gene matches. This chain's CDR3 is CASSPQTGTAYEQYF. CDR3 sequence (DNA): TGTGCCAGCAGCCCGCAGACCGGGACAGCCTACGAGCAGTACTTC.

In its sample, this clone was seen a few times. One end of the junction does not line up with germline, which may come from a read error. The genes are TRBV28 and TRBJ1-2; D is undetermined. Germline lookup yields CDR1 MDHEN and CDR2 SYDVKM. The CDR3 loop spans 12 amino acids. The CDR3 DNA is TGTGCGAGCAGGATGGATAACTATGGCTACACCTTC. The encoded protein is CASRMDNYGYTF.

This chain links TRBV24-1 with TRBJ1-2; the match to TRBD1 covers 8 bases. V trimming: 3 bases; J trimming: 10 bases; junction bases outside the gene matches: 12. The germline CDR1 and CDR2 sequences are KGHDR and SFDVKD. The length of the CDR3 is 15 residues. The CDR3 nucleotides read TGTGCCACCAGTGATCCCAGGACAGGGCCTGAAATCTACACCTTC. Residues: CATSDPRTGPEIYTF.

The chain couples TRBV3-1 (or the pseudogene TRBV3-2) to TRBJ2-1; D is uncertain. CDR3 length equals 15 residues. Germline values: CDR1 LGHDT, CDR2 YNNKEL (reference sequence). V was pared by 4 bases and J by 9 bases, with 19 bases between. CDR3 sequence reads: CASSPLSRASFEQFF. The CDR3 nucleotides are TGTGCCAGCAGCCCTCTGTCTCGGGCCTCGTTTGAGCAGTTCTTC.

There are a few counts of this clone. A read error may produce the germline difference seen at one junction end. This chain connects TRBV3-1 (or the pseudogene TRBV3-2) to TRBJ1-2, with 7 positions matching TRBD1. The CDR3 is 12 residues long. Germline V gene sequence: CDR1 LGHDT, CDR2 YNNKEL (reference sequence). CDR3 residues: CASSPLSGTVYF. The CDR3 DNA is TGTGCCAGCAGCCCCCTAAGCGGGACAGTTTACTTC.

The V and J genes are TRBV12-3 or TRBV12-4 and TRBJ2-7, with D unclear. This CDR3 is 12 amino acids long. V was pared by 3 bases and J by 6 bases, with 9 bases between. In DNA, the CDR3 is TGTGCCAGCAGTTTGGCTCAGGTCGAGCAGTACTTC. Translating gives CASSLAQVEQYF.

The CDR3 here is CASSSLLGTDTQYF. DNA for the CDR3: TGTGCCAGTAGTAGTCTACTGGGGACAGATACGCAGTATTTT. J is TRBJ2-3 and V is TRBV19; D gene uncertain. V lost 4 bases and J lost 3, with 11 bases in between. The CDR3 extends over 14 amino acids. The germline CDR1 and CDR2 sequences are LNHDA and SQIVND (reference sequence).

This chain uses TRBV19 with TRBJ2-3; TRBD1 matches at 8 bases. V gave up 2 bases and J gave up 4 bases; unmatched junction bases: 5. The CDR3 consists of 15 residues. The germline V gene encodes CDR1 LNHDA and CDR2 SQIVND (reference sequence). The CDR3 region is CASSIRTGNSDTQYF. The DNA for the CDR3 is TGTGCCAGTAGTATAAGGACAGGGAATTCAGATACGCAGTATTTT.

The chain carries TRBV5-1 and TRBJ2-1; 16 positions agree with TRBD2. The germline V gene has CDR1 SGHRS and CDR2 YFSETQ. There are 16 residues in the CDR3. The junction had 6 bases not matched to a gene; V was cut back by 4 bases and J by 8 bases. CDR3 sequence (DNA): TGCGCCAGCAGCCCTGGGACTAGCGGGAGGGCCTATGAGCAGTTCTTC. Protein product: CASSPGTSGRAYEQFF.

The chain couples TRBV25-1 to TRBJ1-1, with D unclear. Germline V CDR1 and CDR2: MGHDK, SYGVNS. V dropped 3 bases and J dropped 8 bases, with 10 bases sitting between them. This CDR3 is built from 12 residues. This CDR3 reads CASSDYTSEAFF. CDR3 in DNA: TGTGCCAGCAGTGATTACACTTCCGAAGCTTTCTTT.

This chain links TRBV5-5 with TRBJ1-5; D unresolved. Germline V gene lookup returns CDR1 SGHKS and CDR2 YYEKEE (reference sequence). The CDR3 sequence is 14 residues long. Between the trimmed V and J ends, which lost 0 bases and 7 bases, there was a span of 11 bases. The DNA for the CDR3 is TGTGCCAGCAGCTTGGTAGGGTCCGACCAGCCCCAGCATTTT. It encodes CASSLVGSDQPQHF.

V usage is TRBV12-5 and J usage is TRBJ2-3; D is unresolved. V was cut by 0 bases and J by 2 bases, with 18 bases left in between. The CDR3 is 18 amino acids. The germline V gene has CDR1 LGHNT and CDR2 FRNRAP. The CDR3 sequence is CASGLVKDGMPHTDTQYF. The CDR3 DNA reads as TGTGCTAGTGGTTTGGTAAAGGACGGAATGCCCCACACAGATACGCAGTATTTT. Supplemented by reference TRBV12-5 and TRBJ2-3, the full variable domain reads DARVTQTPRHKVTEMGQEVTMRCQPILGHNTVFWYRQTMMQGLELLAYFRNRAPLDDSGMPKDRFSAEMPDATLATLKIQPSEPRDSAVYFCASGLVKDGMPHTDTQYFGPGTRLTVL.